Below, one TCR beta chain is given with its context. Its antigen has not been determined. Base qualities are not provided; no much larger clone lies one nucleotide away. TCRdb records Illumina HiSeq 2500 as the sequencer. Quantitative 5'-RACE with molecular barcodes was used to prepare TCR beta libraries. The original methods were these. To identify disease-linked TCR variants, a new computational method was used, one built on a probabilistic model of VDJ rearrangement. The public reads were run again by TCRdb, first through fastp at Q25 and then through MiXCR, and only productive beta chains were kept. For every CDR3 protein sequence, its rows merge into one entry that carries the most common genes and DNA. The V and J calls reflect TCRdb's pipeline rather than the authors' work. The sample includes 250,000 to 400,000 distinct CDR3 sequences, with around a tenth observed a single time. About 10% of the sample is taken by the ten largest.

The data were taken from a study of CD8 T cells in ankylosing spondylitis (dated by TCRdb to 2016 to 2017). Turning to the overall study: The study set out to find disease-linked TCR variants by profiling T cell receptor beta repertoires in ankylosing spondylitis patients and healthy donors. The whole study cohort included 90 to 120 healthy donors and roughly 24 ankylosing spondylitis patients. Samples of peripheral blood were taken, and for ankylosing spondylitis patients, synovial fluid was collected as well.

Trimming at the junction amounts to 4 bases on V and 4 bases on J, and the germline ends lie 13 bases apart. The CDR3 numbers 14 residues from cysteine through phenylalanine. Left in the record is the CDR3 DNA by itself, 42 bases read in frame from the first base. Based on the germline V gene (reference sequence), the CDR1 and CDR2 sequences are WNHNN and SYGVQD. What the research found in general, with its limitations: The disease-linked clones were reported to be significantly enriched in matched synovial fluid samples from ankylosing spondylitis patients. A TCR beta motif of 7 or 8 highly homologous amino acid variants appeared characteristic of blood from ankylosing spondylitis patients. Some of the motif variants had been reported before in the synovial fluid and blood of reactive arthritis patients, a finding that suggests common disease-initiation mechanisms. In peripheral blood, the disease-linked clones were found at relatively low frequencies and had a CD8+ phenotype.

The TCR comes from a female donor with ankylosing spondylitis or in good health (not recorded which). Sample: blood, either unsorted or a sorted T cell fraction (not recorded which). The rearrangement combines TRBV10-1 with TRBJ1-1; TRBD1 might be the D gene, on 5 matching bases. The DNA sequence is as follows: TGCGCCAGCAGTGTAGGGCAGGGCATCACTGAAGCTTTCTTT. This gives the protein CASSVGQGITEAFF.